This TCR beta chain was sequenced for a study of T cell repertoires in cytomegalovirus infection. For the study at large: Public TCR beta signatures indicated both CMV infection and matching HLA type.

This clonotype was detected many times. Antigen unknown. General study findings and limits: Clonotype analysis showed dominance of the ex vivo response by HLA-C-restricted CMV-specific TCR beta clonotypes.

This CDR3 has 16 residues. V shed 1 base, J shed 2 bases, and the junction held 5 bases outside the gene matches. Germline lookup yields CDR1 SGHTA and CDR2 FQGNSA. TCRdb itself ran the reads through MiXCR, one entry per CDR3 protein. The sample has 130,000 or so distinct CDR3 sequences, 5.5% to 8% seen once; the top ten hold more than 15%. The source is a human donor in good health (CMV status not recorded). Some clones in this sample may be carry-over from other donors' samples. The V call is TRBV7-2, the J call TRBJ2-1; TRBD2 agrees at 7 bases. The specimen sequenced was PBMCs. CDR3 residues: CASSLGRAGAYNEQFF. CDR3 nucleotides: TGTGCCAGCAGCTTAGGCCGCGCGGGGGCCTACAATGAGCAGTTCTTC.